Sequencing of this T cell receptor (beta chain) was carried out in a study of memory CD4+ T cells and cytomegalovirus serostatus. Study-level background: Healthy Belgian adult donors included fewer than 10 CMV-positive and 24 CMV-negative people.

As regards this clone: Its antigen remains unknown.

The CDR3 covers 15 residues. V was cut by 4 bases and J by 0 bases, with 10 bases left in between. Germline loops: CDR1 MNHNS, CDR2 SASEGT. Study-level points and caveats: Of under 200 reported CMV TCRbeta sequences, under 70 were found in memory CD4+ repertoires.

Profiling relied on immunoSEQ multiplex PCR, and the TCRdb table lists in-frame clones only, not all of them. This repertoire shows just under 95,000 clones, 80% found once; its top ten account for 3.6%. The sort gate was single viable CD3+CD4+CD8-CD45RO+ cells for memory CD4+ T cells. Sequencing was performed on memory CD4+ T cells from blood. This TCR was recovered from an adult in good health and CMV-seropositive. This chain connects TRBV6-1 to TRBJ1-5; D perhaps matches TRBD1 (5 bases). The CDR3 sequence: CASSGSRASNQPQHF. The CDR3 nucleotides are TGTGCCAGCAGTGGATCCAGGGCTAGCAATCAGCCCCAGCATTTT.